A single T cell receptor (beta chain) is shown here with its context. The entry originates in a study of shared clonotypes between healthy human individuals. Each subset's genomic DNA was shared equally among a number of immunoSEQ plates. The protocol was immunoSEQ multiplex PCR, while the TCRdb copy is restricted to in-frame clones and leaves out a portion. Seen here are millions of clones, approximately 95% observed once, and the top ten hold 0.39%. Germline V gives CDR1 SGHDT, CDR2 YYEEEE. CDR3 length equals 14 residues. Trimming at V came to 1 base and at J to 4 bases, leaving 2 bases not matched to a gene.

The chain links TRBV5-6 to TRBJ2-3; 8 bases map to TRBD1. The origin of this receptor is a man in his late teens or twenties in good health. Some clones in this sample may be carry-over from other donors' samples. Source material: naive CD4+ T cells from PBMCs. Subset given: CD45RA+ positively selected. CDR3 region: CASSLQGASDTQYF. The CDR3 region has the DNA TGTGCCAGCAGCTTGCAGGGGGCGTCAGATACGCAGTATTTT.